This T cell receptor (beta chain) was profiled in a study of blood T cell repertoires in COVID-19. About the study: The United States, Italy and Spain supplied acute and convalescent COVID-19 samples. T cells, B-cell-depleted T cells, or PBMCs supplied cDNA or gDNA.

The authors' processing: Amplification with reference gene primers provided the estimates of nucleated cell counts. TCRdb keeps only in-frame clones here, not all; method: immunoSEQ multiplex PCR. V, J and clone size derive from that table, while D and trimming were established from the DNA sequence. Of around 99,000 clones listed, 75% to 90% are singletons. In this sample, this clone turned up a few times. V was clipped by 1 base and J by 5 bases; unmatched bases: 11. From germline, CDR1 is KGHSH and CDR2 LQKENI. This CDR3 region has 17 residues. This receptor was identified in a woman aged 55-75 years with acute or convalescent COVID-19. The V and J genes are TRBV18 and TRBJ1-1; 9 bases line up with TRBD1. Specimen: peripheral blood. The CDR3 loop reads CASSPLPAGTGSTEAFF. The CDR3 DNA sequence: TGTGCCAGCTCACCACTGCCCGCCGGGACAGGGAGTACTGAAGCTTTCTTT. Combining the CDR3 with reference TRBV18 and TRBJ1-1 gives the whole variable domain NAGVMQNPRHLVRRRGQEARLRCSPMKGHSHVYWYRQLPEEGLKFMVYLQKENIIDESGMPKERFSAEFPKEGPSILRIQQVVRGDSAAYFCASSPLPAGTGSTEAFFGQGTRLTVV.